The clone carrying this T cell receptor (beta chain) was observed a single time. The antigen remains undetermined. Clones were read by immunoSEQ multiplex PCR, and TCRdb kept only the in-frame ones, dropping some. Among about 20,000 clones, approximately 79% were seen once, and the ten largest hold 25% to 40%. The CDR3 is made up of 14 amino acids. Per the germline V gene, CDR1 is MNHEY and CDR2 is SMNVEV (reference sequence). With 6 bases removed from V and 3 bases from J, the gap between germline ends came to 15 bases. The sample originates from a study of OX40 agonist ivuxolimab in advanced cancers. The wider study: All patients had ivuxolimab intravenously every 2 weeks at 0.01 to 10 mg/kg. Dose-escalation patients had hepatocellular carcinoma, melanoma, renal cell or head and neck cancer. Regarding the study as a whole: Averaged across samples, CD8+ T cells carried more expanded clones than CD4+ did.

This specimen was CD4+ or CD8+ T cells sorted from blood, taken in a trial of the OX40 agonist ivuxolimab. The rearrangement links TRBV27 to TRBJ2-7, with D possibly matching TRBD1 (6 bases). The source of this sequence is an adult with an advanced solid tumor such as melanoma, head and neck, liver or kidney cancer. CDR3 sequence (DNA): TGTGCCAGCAGCCACCGGGGACACCTCTACGAGCAGTACTTC. Translation: CASSHRGHLYEQYF.